The 26 T cell receptor beta chains listed next were all sequenced from one sample in a study of T cells in localized non-small cell lung cancer. Clones were read by immunoSEQ multiplex PCR, and TCRdb kept only the in-frame ones, dropping some. The data contain roughly 24,000 clones, approximately 87% of them seen just once; the ten biggest clones take up 0.9% to 1.4%. The starting material was peripheral blood, obtained before any cancer treatment. The receptors derive from a woman between 35 and 70 years old with stage I lung adenocarcinoma.

The chain couples TRBV6-4 to TRBJ2-2, with TRBD2 matching over 7 bases. CDR1 is MRHNA and CDR2 is SNTAGT in the germline V gene. The length of the CDR3 is 13 residues. Trimming took 2 bases from V and 6 from J; bases not matched to a gene: 0. The CDR3 coding sequence is TGTGCCAGCAGTGACGGGGGGGCCGGGGAGCTGTTTTTT. As protein: CASSDGGAGELFF.

V is TRBV28 and J is TRBJ2-5; D is ambiguous. The CDR3 is made up of 10 amino acids. V was pared by 10 bases and J by 7 bases, with 10 bases between. The V gene's germline CDR1 is MDHEN and CDR2 SYDVKM. For the CDR3, the DNA is TGTGCCACCTTCTCGGGGACCCAGTACTTC. Translating it yields CATFSGTQYF.

J is TRBJ2-3 and V is TRBV5-1, with 7 positions matching TRBD2. V trimming: 0 bases; J trimming: 1 base; junction bases outside the gene matches: 5. Per the germline V gene, CDR1 is SGHRS and CDR2 is YFSETQ. The CDR3 spans 16 residues. CDR3 residues: CASSLAVSGRTDTQYF. The CDR3 region has the DNA TGCGCCAGCAGCTTGGCCGTTAGCGGGCGCACAGATACGCAGTATTTT.

The chain is built from TRBV18 and TRBJ1-1; D not certain. The CDR3 is made up of 18 amino acids. Looked up from germline, CDR1 is KGHSH and CDR2 is LQKENI. Trimming removed 0 bases from V and 5 bases from J, with 22 bases in between. The CDR3 here is CASSPPFQDEGFLTEAFF. CDR3 coding DNA: TGTGCCAGCTCACCACCCTTCCAAGACGAAGGGTTTTTGACTGAAGCTTTCTTT.

The rearrangement joins TRBV2 to TRBJ1-2, with D possibly being TRBD1 (5 bases). The V gene lost 6 bases and the J gene lost 2 bases, with 13 bases spanning the gap. Germline CDR1 is SNHLY and CDR2 is FYNNEI. CDR3 size: 14 residues. CDR3: CASSAAQGNYGYTF. The CDR3 bases are TGTGCCAGCAGCGCCGCGCAGGGAAACTATGGCTACACCTTC. The whole variable domain, filled in from reference TRBV2 and TRBJ1-2, reads EPEVTQTPSHQVTQMGQEVILRCVPISNHLYFYWYRQILGQKVEFLVSFYNNEISEKSEIFDDQFSVERPDGSNFTLKIRSTKLEDSAMYFCASSAAQGNYGYTFGSGTRLTVV.

This clone was seen only once. CDR3 sequence reads: CASSLGTVYNSPLHF. The CDR3 DNA is TGTGCCAGCAGCCTGGGGACAGTGTATAATTCACCCCTCCACTTT. The chain carries TRBV7-2 and TRBJ1-6, with 7 bases that match TRBD1. Trimming took 5 bases from V and 4 from J; bases not matched to a gene: 5. The CDR3 loop spans 15 amino acids. CDR1 is SGHTA and CDR2 is FQGNSA in the germline V gene.

The J gene is TRBJ2-3, the V gene TRBV7-2, with 7 bases matching TRBD2. V gave up 2 bases and J gave up 1 base; unmatched junction bases: 3. Germline-derived CDR1 and CDR2 are SGHTA and FQGNSA. This CDR3 contains 15 residues. The DNA of the CDR3 is TGTGCCAGCAGCTTATCGGCGGGGGGCACAGATACGCAGTATTTT. As protein: CASSLSAGGTDTQYF.

This clone was observed a handful of times. J is TRBJ2-3 and V is TRBV10-3; D might be TRBD2 (5 bases). The germline gives CDR1 ENHRY, CDR2 SYGVKD. V lost 9 bases and J 10 bases, leaving 23 bases between the germline ends. The CDR3 is 14 residues long. The DNA for the CDR3 is TGTGCCATAAGAGAAATGAGAGGACTGCACCCGCAGTATTTT. Protein: CAIREMRGLHPQYF.

The chain links TRBV29-1 to TRBJ2-1, with TRBD2 matching 11 bases. The CDR3 contains 14 residues. The J segment lost 3 bases and the V segment lost 7 bases, leaving 5 bases of the junction unmatched. Germline V CDR1 and CDR2: SQVTM, ANQGSEA. Here the CDR3 reads CSASSGGDYNEQFF. The CDR3 DNA follows: TGCAGCGCAAGTAGCGGGGGGGACTACAATGAGCAGTTCTTC.

The gene calls are TRBV27 and TRBJ2-7; the match to TRBD1 covers 9 bases. The CDR3 runs to 16 residues. V dropped 5 bases and J dropped 3; count of bases not matched to a gene: 11. Germline CDR1 MNHEY, CDR2 SMNVEV (reference sequence). As DNA, the CDR3 is TGTGCCAGCAGTCCCGGTCGAGGGACAGGGAACTACGAGCAGTACTTC. Protein product: CASSPGRGTGNYEQYF.

The V call is TRBV7-9, the J call TRBJ1-5, with D possibly matching TRBD1 (6 bases). The CDR3 runs 14 residues. The germline V gene encodes CDR1 SEHNR and CDR2 FQNEAQ (reference sequence). V was shortened by 5 bases and J by 7 bases, with 15 bases between the two germline ends. CDR3 sequence reads: CASSRGGGYQPQHF. CDR3 in DNA: TGTGCCAGCAGCCGAGGAGGGGGGTACCAGCCCCAGCATTTT. Full variable domain (missing parts from reference TRBV7-9 and TRBJ1-5): DTGVSQNPRHKITKRGQNVTFRCDPISEHNRLYWYRQTLGQGPEFLTYFQNEAQLEKSRLLSDRFSAERPKGSFSTLEIQRTEQGDSAMYLCASSRGGGYQPQHFGDGTRLSIL.

The rearrangement joins TRBV7-6 to TRBJ2-7, with 8 bases aligning to TRBD2. V lost 1 base to trimming and J lost 1 base; unmatched junction nucleotides: 6. The germline V gene has CDR1 SGHVS and CDR2 FNYEAQ. The CDR3 contains 16 residues. CDR3 protein: CASSLGSGGGSYEQYF. CDR3 coding DNA: TGTGCCAGCAGCTTAGGGAGCGGGGGAGGATCCTACGAGCAGTACTTC.

The chain combines TRBV28 with TRBJ2-7, with TRBD1 matching over 8 bases. V gave up 6 bases and J gave up 4 bases; unmatched junction bases: 11. Germline-derived CDR1 and CDR2 are MDHEN and SYDVKM. The CDR3 covers 15 residues. In nucleotides, the CDR3 is TGTGCCAGCAGGAGACAGGGGCAGGGCCAGTACGAGCAGTACTTC. Encoded protein: CASRRQGQGQYEQYF.

The CDR3 reads CASSWDRYTEAFF. Here the CDR3 DNA reads TGTGCCAGCAGCTGGGACCGTTACACTGAAGCTTTCTTT. The V and J genes are TRBV5-5 and TRBJ1-1, with a possible D match to TRBD1 (5 bases). Germline V CDR1 and CDR2: SGHKS, YYEKEE (reference sequence). V was cut by 3 bases and J by 3 bases, with 9 bases left in between. The CDR3 sequence is 13 residues long.

The chain is built from TRBV6-7 and TRBJ2-5; 8 nucleotides line up with TRBD2. TRBV6-7 is given ORF status, its function remaining uncertain. The CDR3 totals 14 residues. Trimming removed 2 bases from V and 5 bases from J; junction bases left unmatched: 4. This CDR3 reads CASSYAGGGETQYF. DNA of the CDR3: TGTGCCAGCAGTTACGCGGGGGGTGGGGAGACCCAGTACTTC.

The chain links TRBV6-1 to TRBJ2-7; D unresolved. Trimming took 6 bases from V and 3 from J, leaving 3 bases between them. Germline V CDR1 and CDR2: MNHNS, SASEGT. The CDR3 length is 10 residues. The DNA for the CDR3 is TGTGCCAGCAGAAACTACGAGCAGTACTTC. Encoded protein: CASRNYEQYF.

J is TRBJ1-4 and V is TRBV6-5; D not certain. Trimming took off 4 bases at V and 7 bases at J, with 13 bases between the two ends. Germline V gives CDR1 MNHEY, CDR2 SVGAGI. This CDR3 region has 14 residues. The CDR3, as DNA: TGTGCCAGCAGTTTATACAGTGTACCTGAAAAACTGTTTTTT. Translated: CASSLYSVPEKLFF.

The rearrangement links TRBV18 to TRBJ2-4; TRBD1 matches at 11 bases. The germline V gene has CDR1 KGHSH and CDR2 LQKENI. The CDR3 length is 15 residues. V shed 6 bases and J 3 bases; nucleotides not matched to a gene: 4. The CDR3 bases are TGTGCCAGCTCCCCCGGGACAGGGGGCAAAAACATTCAGTACTTC. This translates into CASSPGTGGKNIQYF. Together with reference TRBV18 and TRBJ2-4, the CDR3 gives the full variable domain: NAGVMQNPRHLVRRRGQEARLRCSPMKGHSHVYWYRQLPEEGLKFMVYLQKENIIDESGMPKERFSAEFPKEGPSILRIQQVVRGDSAAYFCASSPGTGGKNIQYFGAGTRLSVL.

The chain joins TRBV13 to TRBJ1-2; possibly TRBD1 for D (5 bases). This CDR3 has 19 residues. The V gene's germline CDR1 is PRHDT and CDR2 FYEKMQ (reference sequence). Trimming left V 2 bases short and J 0 bases short, with 22 bases between. The CDR3 region has the DNA TGTGCCAGCAGCTTACGATATACCGGGACCCCCAGAGCTAACTATGGCTACACCTTC. Residues: CASSLRYTGTPRANYGYTF.

This sequence joins TRBV7-2 and TRBJ2-2; TRBD1 might be the D (6 bases). The germline V and J ends were trimmed by 6 bases and 1 base, with 15 bases remaining between them. The CDR3 has 16 residues. From germline, CDR1 is SGHTA and CDR2 FQGNSA. Here the CDR3 reads CASSPPGHMNTGELFF. The CDR3 coding sequence is TGTGCCAGCAGTCCACCGGGACACATGAACACCGGGGAGCTGTTTTTT.

The chain combines TRBV20-1 with TRBJ2-1; unclear D gene. The V end was cut by 3 bases, the J end by 13 bases, with 13 bases between. In germline, CDR1 is DFQATT, CDR2 SNEGSKA (reference sequence). There are 11 residues in the CDR3. The CDR3 nucleotides are TGCAGTGCTAGGGCAATGAGTGGACAGTTCTTC. Amino acid sequence: CSARAMSGQFF.

The CDR3 DNA reads as TGTGCCAGCAGCTTAGATCCGGGGGCGAATTCACCCCTCCACTTT. It specifies CASSLDPGANSPLHF. The V gene is TRBV11-2, the J gene TRBJ1-6; perhaps TRBD1 as D (6 bases). The CDR3 consists of 15 residues. V shed 0 bases and J shed 7 bases, with 10 bases lying between them. Per germline, CDR1 SGHAT and CDR2 FQNNGV.

This rearrangement joins TRBV27 to TRBJ2-7; no reliable D call. The germline V gene has CDR1 MNHEY and CDR2 SMNVEV (reference sequence). V lost 6 bases, J lost 5 bases, and 8 bases lay in between. The CDR3 totals 11 residues. CDR3 nucleotide sequence: TGTGCCAGCAGATACAGCCACGAGCAGTACTTC. Translation: CASRYSHEQYF.

There are a few counts of this clone. This rearrangement joins TRBV7-8 to TRBJ1-5; 8 bases are shared with TRBD1. This CDR3 contains 14 residues. After removal of 5 bases from V and 2 bases from J, the junction contained 2 bases not matched to a gene. CDR1 is SGHVS and CDR2 is FQNEAQ in the germline V gene. CDR3 nucleotide sequence: TGTGCCAGCAGCCCGACAGGGGGCAATCAGCCCCAGCATTTT. This sequence encodes CASSPTGGNQPQHF.

The chain employs TRBV18 and TRBJ1-2; no reliable D call. This CDR3 has 12 amino acids. CDR1 is KGHSH, CDR2 LQKENI, per germline. Trimming cost V 8 bases and J 8 bases, with 15 bases left between them. For the CDR3, the DNA is TGTGCCAGCGCAACACCGGGATCCGGCTACACCTTC. Amino acids: CASATPGSGYTF.

V and J are TRBV23-1 and TRBJ2-5, with 7 bases that match TRBD2. TRBV23-1 is an ORF for which the function is uncertain. The CDR3 is 15 amino acids. J lost 5 bases, V lost 4 bases, and 10 bases had no gene match. CDR3 sequence: CASSPKTGGTETQYF. The CDR3 nucleotides are TGCGCCAGCAGTCCTAAGACGGGGGGAACGGAGACCCAGTACTTC.